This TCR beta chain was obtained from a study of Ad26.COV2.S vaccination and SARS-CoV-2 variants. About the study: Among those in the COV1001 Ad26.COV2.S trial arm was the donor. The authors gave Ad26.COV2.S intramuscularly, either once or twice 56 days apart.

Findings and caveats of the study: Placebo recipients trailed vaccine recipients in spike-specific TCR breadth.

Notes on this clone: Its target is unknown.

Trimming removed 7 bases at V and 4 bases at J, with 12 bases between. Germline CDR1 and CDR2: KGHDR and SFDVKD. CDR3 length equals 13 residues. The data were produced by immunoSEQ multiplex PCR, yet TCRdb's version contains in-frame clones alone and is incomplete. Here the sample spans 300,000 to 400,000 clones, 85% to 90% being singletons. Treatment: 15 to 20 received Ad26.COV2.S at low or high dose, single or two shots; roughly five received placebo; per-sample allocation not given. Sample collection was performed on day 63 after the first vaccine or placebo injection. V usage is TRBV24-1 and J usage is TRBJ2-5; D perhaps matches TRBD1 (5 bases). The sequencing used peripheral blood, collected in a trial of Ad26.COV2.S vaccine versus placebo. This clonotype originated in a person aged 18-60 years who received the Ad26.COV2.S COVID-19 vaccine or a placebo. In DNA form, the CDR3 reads TGTGCCACCAGGAAGACAGTTCCAGAGACCCAGTACTTC. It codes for CATRKTVPETQYF.